The clone carrying this T cell receptor (beta chain) has more than one count but fewer than ten. Its antigen is not identified. The source of the sample is a study of T cell repertoires in cytomegalovirus infection. Study as a whole: It was the public TCR beta signatures that indicated both CMV infection and matching HLA type.

TCRdb reanalysed the reads using MiXCR and keeps one entry per CDR3 protein. Here the sample spans some 110,000 distinct CDR3 sequences, over 9% being singletons. Study-level points and caveats: HLA-C-restricted CMV clonotypes gave the most frequent clonotype in two of eight donors. There were carriers of CMV plus the relevant HLA, and cumulative public TCR beta family frequency identified them.

Germline CDR1 reads SGHNT; CDR2 reads YENEEA. The junction had 9 bases not matched to a gene; V was cut back by 4 bases and J by 9 bases. There are 14 residues in the CDR3. This clonotype originated in a human donor in good health (CMV status not recorded). Some clones in this sample may be carry-over from other donors' samples. The specimen was PBMCs, sequenced either directly or after in vitro stimulation (not recorded which). The chain has TRBV11-3 and TRBJ2-1; 7 bases map to TRBD1. Here the CDR3 DNA reads TGTGCCAGCAGCTCCGGACAGGCTGGGAGTGAGCAGTTCTTC. Translated, it gives CASSSGQAGSEQFF.